Below, 8 T cell receptor beta chains from the same sample are listed, as sequenced in a study of T cells after somatic rescue of genetic block (TCRdb year 2020). Library construction relied on the immunoSEQ multiplex PCR assay. TCRdb retrieved this table from immuneACCESS and kept in-frame rearrangements only. Not all clones are present; in checked studies, unresolved V genes account for under half, and no reason is known for the remainder. The table for this sample lists approximately 100,000 clones; 90% of them were counted only once. Of the sample, 1.5% to 2% is held by the ten largest clones. Sequenced material: peripheral blood mononuclear cells (PBMCs). The source is a woman younger than 30.

This chain links TRBV27 with TRBJ2-6; 8 nucleotides line up with TRBD1. V was clipped by 2 bases and J by 1 base; unmatched bases: 7. The CDR3 totals 18 residues. Per the germline V gene, CDR1 is MNHEY and CDR2 is SMNVEV (reference sequence). The CDR3 nucleotides are TGTGCCAGCAGTTTAATCAGGGGGCGCGCGTCTGGGGCCAACGTCCTGACTTTC. Protein: CASSLIRGRASGANVLTF.

The V call is TRBV6-1, the J call TRBJ2-7; D remains ambiguous. Trimming left V 6 bases short and J 0 bases short, with 15 bases between. Germline CDR1 reads MNHNS; CDR2 reads SASEGT. CDR3 size: 15 residues. This CDR3 is CASRDQDASSYEQYF. CDR3 nucleotides: TGTGCCAGCAGGGACCAGGACGCGAGCTCCTACGAGCAGTACTTC.

The chain is built from TRBV10-3 and TRBJ1-4; 10 bases match TRBD1. CDR3 length: 14 amino acids. The trim removed 5 bases at V and 7 bases at J, leaving 4 bases unmatched. The germline CDR1 and CDR2 sequences are ENHRY and SYGVKD. The DNA of the CDR3 is TGTGCCATCAGTACAGACAGGGGGCGTGAAAAACTGTTTTTT. It encodes CAISTDRGREKLFF.

The rearrangement links TRBV10-3 to TRBJ2-3, with 9 positions matching TRBD1. V lost 7 bases to trimming and J lost 10 bases; unmatched junction nucleotides: 3. The CDR3 covers 11 residues. CDR1 is ENHRY and CDR2 is SYGVKD in the germline V gene. The CDR3 sequence: CAIKGQGPQYF. In nucleotides, the CDR3 is TGTGCCATCAAAGGACAGGGGCCGCAGTATTTT.

The genes are TRBV5-1 and TRBJ1-1; D unclear. V was pared by 0 bases and J by 8 bases, with 8 bases between. The CDR3 loop spans 12 amino acids. From germline, CDR1 is SGHRS and CDR2 YFSETQ. CDR3 region: CASSLGREEAFF. The CDR3 DNA reads as TGCGCCAGCAGCTTGGGGCGGGAAGAAGCTTTCTTT.

The rearrangement joins TRBV28 to TRBJ1-4; D gene unclear. V lost 7 bases and J lost 7, with 13 bases in between. CDR1 is MDHEN, CDR2 SYDVKM, per germline. The CDR3 contains 13 residues. The CDR3 sequence: CASNSGRSEKLFF. Here the CDR3 DNA reads TGTGCCAGCAATTCGGGGAGAAGTGAAAAACTGTTTTTT.

The CDR3: CASSPTGTGAPETQYF. The CDR3 coding sequence is TGCGCCAGCAGCCCCACCGGGACAGGGGCCCCCGAGACCCAGTACTTC. V is TRBV5-1 and J is TRBJ2-5; 10 bases match TRBD1. Germline V gene lookup returns CDR1 SGHRS and CDR2 YFSETQ. CDR3 length: 16 residues. Trimming cost V 4 bases and J 5 bases; bases outside gene matches: 11.

J is TRBJ2-5 and V is TRBV18; D not resolved. The CDR3 totals 12 residues. Germline CDR1 is KGHSH and CDR2 is LQKENI. V was clipped by 2 bases and J by 5 bases, with 6 bases between them. CDR3: CASSPTEETQYF. DNA of the CDR3: TGTGCCAGCTCACCAACCGAGGAGACCCAGTACTTC.